The 22 T cell receptor beta chains below come from one sample, sequenced in a study of T cell repertoires in cytomegalovirus infection. TCRdb itself ran the reads through MiXCR, one entry per CDR3 protein. This sample has roughly 200,000 distinct CDR3 sequences, with nearly 9.5% found just once. Sequencing was carried out using PBMCs. The receptors derive from a human donor in good health (CMV status not recorded). Some clones in this sample may be carry-over from other donors' samples.

This clonotype has at least ten counts. The chain employs TRBV7-6 and TRBJ1-3; the D is unclear. Trimming pared 6 bases from V and 0 bases from J, leaving 12 bases between. The CDR3 runs 15 residues. Germline V gives CDR1 SGHVS, CDR2 FNYEAQ. The CDR3 sequence: CASSSLGDSGNTIYF. The CDR3 nucleotides are TGTGCCAGCAGTTCCTTGGGCGACTCTGGAAACACCATATATTTT.

This clonotype was counted ten times or more. The rearrangement joins TRBV29-1 to TRBJ1-4; D gene ambiguous. Germline V CDR1 and CDR2: SQVTM, ANQGSEA. V was cut by 5 bases and J by 6 bases, with 19 bases left in between. The CDR3 length is 15 residues. This chain's CDR3 is CSVQSRGILDEKLFF. Here the CDR3 DNA reads TGCAGCGTTCAAAGCCGCGGGATTTTGGATGAAAAACTGTTTTTT.

The chain uses TRBV29-1 and TRBJ2-7, with 11 bases matching TRBD2. CDR1 and CDR2 (germline): SQVTM, ANQGSEA. CDR3 length equals 13 residues. Losses at the gene ends were 5 bases for V and 4 bases for J; bases not matched to a gene: 4. CDR3 bases: TGCAGCGTTAAGACTAGCGGGGAGTACGAGCAGTACTTC. This sequence encodes CSVKTSGEYEQYF.

On this clonotype itself: This sequence may be a read error, since a much larger clone differs from it by one base. The CDR3 carries no conserved terminal phenylalanine or tryptophan, so it likely arises from a read error. The gene calls are TRBV4-1 and TRBJ1-2; D gene uncertain. V was trimmed by 1 base and J by 0 bases, leaving 9 bases between them. This CDR3 region has 15 residues. Germline-derived CDR1 and CDR2 are MGHRA and YSYEKL. The DNA for the CDR3 is TGCGCCAGCAGCCAAGCGACGGGGTCTAACTATGGCTACACCTTA. Translation: CASSQATGSNYGYTL.

Comment on this clonotype: This may come from a read error, since a much larger clone is one base off. The V call is TRBV15, the J call TRBJ1-3; D is uncertain. CDR3 length equals 17 residues. CDR1 is LNHNV, CDR2 YYDKDF, per germline (reference sequence). CDR3 sequence: CATSVRDKAFTGNTINF. In nucleotides, the CDR3 is TGTGCCACCTCCGTCAGAGACAAGGCATTTACTGGAAACACCATAAATTTT.

This clonotype was seen more than once but under ten times. A read error is possible here, since a much larger clone lies one base away. The chain is built from TRBV11-2 and TRBJ2-3; no reliable D call. This CDR3 has 12 amino acids. Germline V gives CDR1 SGHAT, CDR2 FQNNGV. Trimming cost V 2 bases and J 4 bases, with 4 bases left between them. CDR3 in DNA: TGTGCCAGCAGCTTATTGTCAGATACGCAGTATTTT. Translating gives CASSLLSDTQYF.

The chain is built from TRBV5-1 and TRBJ2-1, with 11 bases identical to TRBD2. The CDR3 spans 16 residues. Germline CDR1 is SGHRS and CDR2 is YFSETQ. Losses at the gene ends were 4 bases for V and 8 bases for J; bases not matched to a gene: 11. The CDR3 loop is CASSLGVAGGHDEQFF. The CDR3 coding sequence is TGCGCCAGCAGCCTCGGAGTAGCGGGAGGGCACGATGAGCAGTTCTTC. The full variable domain, completed using reference TRBV5-1 and TRBJ2-1, is KAGVTQTPRYLIKTRGQQVTLSCSPISGHRSVSWYQQTPGQGLQFLFEYFSETQRNKGNFPGRFSGRQFSNSRSEMNVSTLELGDSALYLCASSLGVAGGHDEQFFGPGTRLTVL.

This chain links TRBV7-4 with TRBJ2-7, with D hard to call. Germline lookup yields CDR1 SGHVT and CDR2 SQSDAQ. The CDR3 has 14 amino acids. V dropped 0 bases and J dropped 3 bases, with 9 bases sitting between them. The CDR3 coding sequence is TGTGCCAGCAGCTTAGCGATCCGAGACTACGAGCAGTACTTC. Encoded protein: CASSLAIRDYEQYF. Based on the CDR3 plus reference TRBV7-4 and TRBJ2-7, the full variable domain is GAGVSQSPRYKVAKRGRDVALRCDSISGHVTLYWYRQTLGQGSEVLTYSQSDAQRDKSGRPSGRFSAERPERSVSTLKIQRTEQGDSAVYLCASSLAIRDYEQYFGPGTRLTVT.

This clonotype was picked up a small number of times. The chain has TRBV29-1 and TRBJ1-1; D is ambiguous. The length of the CDR3 is 12 residues. The ends were cut back, 4 bases at V and 2 bases at J, with 8 bases in the middle. Germline assignment: CDR1 SQVTM and CDR2 ANQGSEA. CDR3 loop: CSVVRQNTEAFF. The CDR3 DNA follows: TGCAGCGTTGTTCGGCAAAACACTGAAGCTTTCTTT.

The chain links TRBV29-1 to TRBJ2-1, with 11 bases that match TRBD1. The ends lost 4 bases at V and 6 bases at J; junction bases unmatched: 2. Looked up from germline, CDR1 is SQVTM and CDR2 is ANQGSEA. The CDR3 extends over 13 amino acids. CDR3 protein: CSVGDRGVNEQFF. CDR3 sequence (DNA): TGCAGCGTTGGGGACAGGGGGGTCAATGAGCAGTTCTTC.

The sample holds many counts of this clonotype. The rearrangement links TRBV28 to TRBJ2-3; no firm D call. The CDR3 totals 13 residues. The ends were cut back, 6 bases at V and 3 bases at J, with 10 bases in the middle. Germline CDR1 is MDHEN and CDR2 is SYDVKM. CDR3 loop: CASSTLRTDTQYF. In DNA form, the CDR3 reads TGTGCCAGCAGCACCCTTAGGACAGATACGCAGTATTTT.

The table lists this clonotype with a few counts. The V call is TRBV15, the J call TRBJ2-6; D call uncertain. There are 16 residues in the CDR3. CDR1 is LNHNV, CDR2 YYDKDF, per germline (reference sequence). V lost 0 bases to trimming and J lost 4 bases, with 10 bases between them. CDR3 loop: CATSRDIGSGANVLTF. The DNA of the CDR3 is TGTGCCACCAGCAGAGATATCGGGTCCGGGGCCAACGTCCTGACTTTC.

The chain recombines TRBV7-9 with TRBJ2-5; 8 positions match TRBD1. The CDR3 runs 14 residues. Trimming at V came to 5 bases and at J to 2 bases, leaving 4 bases not matched to a gene. Germline-derived CDR1 and CDR2 are SEHNR and FQNEAQ (reference sequence). The CDR3 DNA is TGTGCCAGCAGCCTCAGGGGGCTTCAAGAGACCCAGTACTTC. This translates into CASSLRGLQETQYF.

The chain joins TRBV6-2 or TRBV6-3 to TRBJ1-1, with D possibly matching TRBD1 (5 bases). Deletions cut 6 bases from V and 4 bases from J, with 12 bases between. CDR1 and CDR2 (germline): MNHEY, SVGEGT. The CDR3 has 13 residues. The CDR3 nucleotides read TGTGCCAGCAGACTAGGGGTGTCCACTGAAGCTTTCTTT. Protein product: CASRLGVSTEAFF.

There are many counts of this clonotype. The J gene is TRBJ1-1, the V gene TRBV7-2; the match to TRBD1 covers 7 bases. The length of the CDR3 is 13 residues. J lost 1 base, V lost 6 bases, and 2 bases had no gene match. Germline values: CDR1 SGHTA, CDR2 FQGNSA. The CDR3, as DNA: TGTGCCAGCAGATCAGGGGGGAACACTGAAGCTTTCTTT. It is translated as CASRSGGNTEAFF. The whole variable domain, filled in from reference TRBV7-2 and TRBJ1-1, reads GAGVSQSPSNKVTEKGKDVELRCDPISGHTALYWYRQSLGQGLEFLIYFQGNSAPDKSGLPSDRFSAERTGGSVSTLTIQRTQQEDSAVYLCASRSGGNTEAFFGQGTRLTVV.

This clonotype was observed at least ten times. V usage is TRBV7-3 and J usage is TRBJ1-1, with D perhaps matching TRBD1 (6 bases). Looked up from germline, CDR1 is SGHTA and CDR2 is FQGTGA. Trimming shortened V by 5 bases and J by 4 bases, and 14 bases separated the two germline ends. The CDR3 length is 14 residues. The CDR3 nucleotides read TGTGCCAGCAGCCTGGGGGGGCGAGCCACTGAAGCTTTCTTT. Its protein is CASSLGGRATEAFF.

This clonotype showed up many times. This chain connects TRBV4-1 to TRBJ2-7; TRBD2 might be the D (6 bases). With 4 bases removed from V and 2 bases from J, the gap between germline ends came to 15 bases. Germline loops: CDR1 MGHRA, CDR2 YSYEKL. The CDR3 length is 15 residues. CDR3 sequence reads: CASSPSEGGTYEQYF. The CDR3 bases are TGCGCCAGCAGCCCCTCTGAGGGAGGCACCTACGAGCAGTACTTC.

As concerns this clonotype: A read error may produce the germline difference seen at one junction end. V is TRBV30 and J is TRBJ1-5; possibly TRBD1 for D (6 bases). This CDR3 spans 14 amino acids. The germline V gene encodes CDR1 GTSNPN and CDR2 SVGIG (reference sequence). DNA of the CDR3: TGTGCCTGCAGTGTGGGGATACAGGGTCAGCCCCAGCATTTT. It translates to CACSVGIQGQPQHF.

The V gene is TRBV2, the J gene TRBJ2-7; TRBD1 agrees at 9 bases. Germline CDR1 is SNHLY and CDR2 is FYNNEI. Trimming at V came to 2 bases and at J to 4 bases, leaving 6 bases not matched to a gene. This CDR3 has 15 amino acids. The CDR3 reads CASSEYLGQGYEQYF. In nucleotides, the CDR3 is TGTGCCAGCAGTGAATACTTGGGACAGGGTTACGAGCAGTACTTC. Full variable domain (missing parts from reference TRBV2 and TRBJ2-7): EPEVTQTPSHQVTQMGQEVILRCVPISNHLYFYWYRQILGQKVEFLVSFYNNEISEKSEIFDDQFSVERPDGSNFTLKIRSTKLEDSAMYFCASSEYLGQGYEQYFGPGTRLTVT.

This chain joins TRBV20-1 and TRBJ2-7; D is uncertain. This CDR3 is 11 amino acids long. Germline V lookup: CDR1 DFQATT, CDR2 SNEGSKA (reference sequence). V was shortened by 0 bases and J by 4 bases, with 4 bases between the two germline ends. CDR3 sequence: CSARDQYEQYF. In DNA form, the CDR3 reads TGCAGTGCTAGAGATCAGTACGAGCAGTACTTC.

This clonotype was recorded many times. Sequence at one end of the junction differs from germline and may be a read error. V is TRBV28 and J is TRBJ2-1; 7 bases align to TRBD1. The CDR3 totals 14 residues. The germline gives CDR1 MDHEN, CDR2 SYDVKM. In DNA, the CDR3 is TGTGCCAGCAGTCCCCCTGACAGGGACAACGAGCAGTTCTTC. Protein: CASSPPDRDNEQFF.

There are many counts of this clonotype. This chain links TRBV2 with TRBJ2-1; 12 bases line up with TRBD2. The length of the CDR3 is 14 residues. V was clipped by 6 bases and J by 7 bases; unmatched bases: 4. Germline V gene lookup returns CDR1 SNHLY and CDR2 FYNNEI. This CDR3 is CASRTSGSGNEQFF. DNA for the CDR3: TGTGCCAGCAGGACTAGCGGGAGTGGGAATGAGCAGTTCTTC.